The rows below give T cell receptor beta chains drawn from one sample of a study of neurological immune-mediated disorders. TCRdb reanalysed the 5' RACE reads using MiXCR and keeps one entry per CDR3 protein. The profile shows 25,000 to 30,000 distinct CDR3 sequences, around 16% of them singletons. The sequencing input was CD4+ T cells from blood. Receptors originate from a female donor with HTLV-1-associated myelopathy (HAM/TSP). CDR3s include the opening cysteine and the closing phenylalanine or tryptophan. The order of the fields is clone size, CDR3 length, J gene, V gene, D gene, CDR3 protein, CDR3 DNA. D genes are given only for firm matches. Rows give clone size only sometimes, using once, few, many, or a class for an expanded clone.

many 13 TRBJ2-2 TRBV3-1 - CASSLTDTGELFF TGTGCCAGCAGCCTAACAGACACCGGGGAGCTGTTTTTT
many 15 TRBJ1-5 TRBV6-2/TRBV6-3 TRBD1 CASRSGQLVNQPQHF TGTGCCAGCAGATCGGGACAGCTAGTCAATCAGCCCCAGCATTTT
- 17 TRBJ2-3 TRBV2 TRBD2 CARNSRGGGLTTDMQYF TGTGCCAGAAACTCCCGAGGCGGGGGGCTTACCACAGATATGCAGTATTTT
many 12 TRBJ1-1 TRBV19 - CASSGQGVGAFF TGTGCCAGTAGTGGTCAAGGGGTTGGAGCTTTCTTT
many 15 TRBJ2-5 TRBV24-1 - CATSDLKGAGETQYF TGTGCCACCAGTGATCTCAAGGGGGCGGGGGAGACCCAGTACTTC
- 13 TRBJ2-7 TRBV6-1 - CASGDTDAYEQYF TGTGCCAGCGGGGACACCGATGCCTACGAGCAGTACTTC
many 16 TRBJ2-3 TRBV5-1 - CASSSSGGTSTDTQYF TGCGCCAGCAGCTCCAGTGGTGGGACGAGCACAGATACGCAGTATTTT
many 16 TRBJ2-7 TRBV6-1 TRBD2 CASRTSASLTVYEQYF TGTGCCAGCAGAACTAGCGCGAGCCTTACGGTCTACGAGCAGTACTTC
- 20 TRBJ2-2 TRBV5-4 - CASSFYICSARRTNTGELFF -
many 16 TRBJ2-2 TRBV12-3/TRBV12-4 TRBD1 CASSFAGQGGAGELFF TGTGCCAGCAGTTTCGCCGGACAGGGGGGCGCCGGGGAGCTGTTTTTT
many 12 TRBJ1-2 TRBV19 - CASSHSHYGYTF TGTGCCAGTAGCCACAGTCACTATGGCTACACCTTC
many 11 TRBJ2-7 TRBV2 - CALTSSYEQYF TGTGCCCTAACGAGCTCCTACGAGCAGTACTTC
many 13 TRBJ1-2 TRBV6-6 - CASSYDQYYGYTF TGTGCCAGCAGTTACGATCAGTACTATGGCTACACCTTC
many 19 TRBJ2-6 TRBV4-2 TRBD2 CASSQDLAGVYSGANVLTF TGTGCCAGCAGCCAAGACCTAGCGGGAGTATACTCTGGGGCCAACGTCCTGACTTTC
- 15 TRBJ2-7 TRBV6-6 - CASSYLGDPSYEQYF TGTGCCAGCAGTTACCTTGGGGACCCGTCCTACGAGCAGTACTTC
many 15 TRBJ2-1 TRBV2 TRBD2 CASSRLAGGQHEQFF TGTGCCAGCAGTCGACTAGCGGGAGGGCAGCATGAGCAGTTCTTC
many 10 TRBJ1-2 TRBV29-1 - CSVEYYGYTF TGCAGCGTTGAGTACTATGGCTACACCTTC
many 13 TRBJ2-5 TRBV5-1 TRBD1 CASGRDRQETQYF TGCGCCAGCGGCCGGGACAGGCAAGAGACCCAGTACTTC
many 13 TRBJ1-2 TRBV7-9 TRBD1 CASRPTGKYGYTF TGTGCCAGCAGACCGACAGGGAAATATGGCTACACCTTC
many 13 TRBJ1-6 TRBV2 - CASSGDINSPLHF TGTGCCAGCTCGGGGGACATCAATTCACCCCTCCACTTT
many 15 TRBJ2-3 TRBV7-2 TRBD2 CASSLGSGDTDTQYF TGTGCCAGCAGCTTAGGTAGCGGGGACACAGATACGCAGTATTTT